The present T cell receptor beta chain was sequenced within a study of shared clonotypes between healthy human individuals. A word on this clone: Its antigen remains unknown.

CDR1 is MNHNS and CDR2 is SASEGT in the germline V gene. This CDR3 spans 14 amino acids. V lost 6 bases and J 0 bases, leaving 9 bases between the germline ends. Method: immunoSEQ multiplex PCR; TCRdb's copy keeps in-frame clones and lacks some. The table has roughly 680,000 clones, 72% seen once. Notes on the study in general: A generally larger estimated richness was seen in naive subsets than in memory subsets.

The source material was memory CD4+ T cells sorted from blood. Described subset: CD45RA-negative fraction. This sequence originates from a woman in her 30s in good health. V gene TRBV6-1 combines with J gene TRBJ1-3; tentatively, D is TRBD1 (5 bases). The CDR3 loop reads CASSGGFSGNTIYF. The DNA of the CDR3 is TGTGCCAGCAGCGGGGGTTTCTCTGGAAACACCATATATTTT.